The 18 T cell receptor beta chains presented below share a single source sample, sequenced in a study of blood T cell repertoires in COVID-19. Produced via immunoSEQ multiplex PCR; TCRdb's table is partial and in-frame only. The sample comprises about 47,000 clones, roughly 90% of which are singletons, and 3% rests with the top ten. Sequencing was carried out using peripheral blood. All receptors derive from a man in his fifties with active COVID-19.

The chain has TRBV6-4 and TRBJ2-1; D possibly corresponds to TRBD2 (5 bases). V gave up 4 bases and J gave up 2 bases, with 12 bases separating them. Germline V gives CDR1 MRHNA, CDR2 SNTAGT. The CDR3 is 15 amino acids. CDR3 in DNA: TGTGCCAGCAGTGGCCACAGCGGCCCCTACAATGAGCAGTTCTTC. It yields the protein CASSGHSGPYNEQFF.

The J gene is TRBJ2-3, the V gene TRBV5-4; a possible D gene is TRBD1 (5 bases). CDR1 and CDR2 from the germline V gene are SGHNT and YYREEE (reference sequence). The CDR3 runs 15 residues. The ends were cut back, 4 bases at V and 0 bases at J, with 12 bases in the middle. The CDR3 is CASSEDTTSTDTQYF. CDR3 sequence (DNA): TGTGCCAGCAGCGAGGACACGACTAGCACAGATACGCAGTATTTT. Complete variable domain (other parts from reference TRBV5-4 and TRBJ2-3): ETGVTQSPTHLIKTRGQQVTLRCSSQSGHNTVSWYQQALGQGPQFIFQYYREEENGRGNFPPRFSGLQFPNYSSELNVNALELDDSALYLCASSEDTTSTDTQYFGPGTRLTVL.

The chain recombines TRBV7-2 with TRBJ1-3; no clear D. There are 15 residues in the CDR3. V was trimmed by 4 bases and J by 2 bases, leaving 12 bases between them. Germline assignment: CDR1 SGHTA and CDR2 FQGNSA. The CDR3 protein is CASSSQQVTGNTIYF. In nucleotides, the CDR3 is TGTGCCAGCAGCTCACAACAAGTTACTGGAAACACCATATATTTT.

The chain has TRBV19 and TRBJ2-1, with 13 bases lining up with TRBD2. Trimming at V came to 8 bases and at J to 8 bases, leaving 6 bases not matched to a gene. CDR3 length: 14 residues. Germline CDR1 is LNHDA and CDR2 is SQIVND (reference sequence). The CDR3 nucleotides read TGTGCCAGTGGACTAGCGGGAGATGTGTATGAGCAGTTCTTC. It encodes CASGLAGDVYEQFF.

This clone was found a few times. The chain links TRBV7-8 to TRBJ2-5; the D is unclear. V gave up 2 bases and J gave up 9 bases, with 19 bases separating them. The CDR3 runs 15 residues. Germline V CDR1 and CDR2: SGHVS, FQNEAQ. The CDR3 nucleotides read TGTGCCAGCAGCTTACTAAGGAGTGCATCCGAGCCCCAGTACTTC. As protein: CASSLLRSASEPQYF.

The CDR3 DNA reads TGTGCCAGCTCACTAGGATCCGCGGCGGATGAGCAGTTCTTC. Protein: CASSLGSAADEQFF. This chain uses TRBV18 with TRBJ2-1; D is unresolved. Germline V CDR1 and CDR2: KGHSH, LQKENI. The V and J ends lost 4 bases and 8 bases respectively, with 15 bases between them. There are 14 residues in the CDR3.

This chain joins TRBV29-1 and TRBJ2-2, with a possible D match to TRBD1 (5 bases). The germline V gene has CDR1 SQVTM and CDR2 ANQGSEA. V lost 7 bases to trimming and J lost 1 base, with 10 bases between them. The CDR3 is 13 amino acids. CDR3 coding DNA: TGCAGCGCCTCCGGACAGAACACCGGGGAGCTGTTTTTT. Translating gives CSASGQNTGELFF.

The rearrangement joins TRBV12-3 or TRBV12-4 to TRBJ1-1; no clear D gene. Trimming removed 5 bases from V and 8 bases from J, with 12 bases in between. The CDR3 contains 12 residues. The CDR3 bases are TGTGCCAGCAGTCTCCAGATAACCGAAGCTTTCTTT. Amino acid sequence: CASSLQITEAFF.

The J gene is TRBJ1-5, the V gene TRBV6-6; D is unresolved. This CDR3 contains 14 residues. With 7 bases removed from V and 9 bases from J, the gap between germline ends came to 19 bases. Germline CDR1 MNHNY, CDR2 SVGAGI (reference sequence). The CDR3 DNA sequence: TGTGCCAGCAACGACAATGGGCCCTTTGGGCCCCAGCATTTT. Residues: CASNDNGPFGPQHF.

The chain links TRBV4-1 to TRBJ2-2, with TRBD2 as a possible D gene (5 bases). The CDR3 runs 15 residues. Germline loops: CDR1 MGHRA, CDR2 YSYEKL. The V end lost 1 base, the J end lost 7 bases, and 13 bases lay between the germline ends. CDR3 protein: CASSQGAAGDGELFF. CDR3 sequence (DNA): TGCGCCAGCAGCCAAGGGGCCGCGGGTGACGGGGAGCTGTTTTTT.

The V gene is TRBV6-4, the J gene TRBJ2-1, with D hard to call. The CDR3 is 13 amino acids. Between the trimmed V and J ends, which lost 8 bases and 6 bases, there was a span of 14 bases. Germline CDR1 and CDR2: MRHNA and SNTAGT. The CDR3 reads CASGPKHRNEQFF. The CDR3 DNA reads TGTGCCAGCGGGCCCAAGCACCGCAATGAGCAGTTCTTC.

The chain carries TRBV7-6 and TRBJ1-1, with TRBD1 matching over 7 bases. The CDR3 spans 16 residues. The ends lost 2 bases at V and 1 base at J; junction bases unmatched: 7. Germline lookup yields CDR1 SGHVS and CDR2 FNYEAQ. The CDR3 DNA follows: TGTGCCAGCAGCTTACAGGCAGGGGGAGCGAACACTGAAGCTTTCTTT. It specifies CASSLQAGGANTEAFF.

The chain links TRBV5-1 to TRBJ2-5, with 9 bases identical to TRBD1. V trimming: 4 bases; J trimming: 5 bases; junction bases outside the gene matches: 6. CDR1 is SGHRS and CDR2 is YFSETQ in the germline V gene. CDR3 size: 14 residues. The CDR3 sequence: CASSQGDRVETQYF. CDR3 nucleotide sequence: TGCGCCAGCAGCCAGGGGGACAGGGTGGAGACCCAGTACTTC.

V and J are TRBV2 and TRBJ1-1, with a possible D match to TRBD1 (6 bases). V lost 9 bases and J 7 bases, leaving 12 bases between the germline ends. The CDR3 loop spans 11 amino acids. Germline V gives CDR1 SNHLY, CDR2 FYNNEI. The CDR3 loop reads CARLNRVEAFF. The CDR3 nucleotides read TGTGCCAGACTTAACAGGGTTGAAGCTTTCTTT. Drawing the rest from reference TRBV2 and TRBJ1-1, the complete variable domain is EPEVTQTPSHQVTQMGQEVILRCVPISNHLYFYWYRQILGQKVEFLVSFYNNEISEKSEIFDDQFSVERPDGSNFTLKIRSTKLEDSAMYFCARLNRVEAFFGQGTRLTVV.

V and J are TRBV4-3 and TRBJ1-1, with D possibly being TRBD1 (6 bases). Germline-derived CDR1 and CDR2 are LGHNA and YSLEER. Trimming took off 6 bases at V and 1 base at J, with 15 bases between the two ends. The CDR3 is 15 amino acids. The CDR3 loop reads CASSQNQGGNTEAFF. The CDR3 bases are TGCGCCAGCAGTCAGAACCAAGGGGGGAACACTGAAGCTTTCTTT.

This chain joins TRBV6-2 or TRBV6-3 and TRBJ2-2, with 9 bases aligning to TRBD2. This CDR3 has 17 residues. J gave up 2 bases and V 6 bases, and 10 bases lay outside the gene matches. CDR1 and CDR2 (germline): MNHEY, SVGEGT. CDR3 amino acids: CASSRIAGALNTGELFF. The CDR3 bases are TGTGCCAGCAGCCGGATAGCGGGGGCCCTAAACACCGGGGAGCTGTTTTTT.

The rearrangement uses TRBV5-4 and TRBJ2-1; D gene ambiguous. V was pared by 7 bases and J by 0 bases, with 8 bases between. This CDR3 spans 13 amino acids. Germline CDR1 SGHNT, CDR2 YYREEE (reference sequence). The CDR3 region is CASHESSYNEQFF. CDR3 in DNA: TGTGCCAGCCATGAGAGCTCCTACAATGAGCAGTTCTTC.

The rearrangement uses TRBV5-4 and TRBJ2-2, with D tentatively TRBD2 (6 bases). Germline CDR1 is SGHNT and CDR2 is YYREEE (reference sequence). Trimming pared 4 bases from V and 5 bases from J, leaving 15 bases between. This CDR3 region has 15 residues. The CDR3 sequence: CASSVSGRKTGELFF. DNA of the CDR3: TGTGCCAGCAGCGTTAGCGGAAGGAAAACCGGGGAGCTGTTTTTT.